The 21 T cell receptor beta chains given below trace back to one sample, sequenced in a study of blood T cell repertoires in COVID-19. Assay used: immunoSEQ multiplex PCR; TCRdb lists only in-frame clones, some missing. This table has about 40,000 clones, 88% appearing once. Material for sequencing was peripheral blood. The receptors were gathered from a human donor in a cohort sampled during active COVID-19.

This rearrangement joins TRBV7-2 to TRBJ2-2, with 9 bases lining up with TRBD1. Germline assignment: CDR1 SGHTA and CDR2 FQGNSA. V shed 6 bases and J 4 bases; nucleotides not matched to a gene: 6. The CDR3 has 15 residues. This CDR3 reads CASSQQGAGTGELFF. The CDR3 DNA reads TGTGCCAGCAGTCAACAGGGGGCCGGCACCGGGGAGCTGTTTTTT.

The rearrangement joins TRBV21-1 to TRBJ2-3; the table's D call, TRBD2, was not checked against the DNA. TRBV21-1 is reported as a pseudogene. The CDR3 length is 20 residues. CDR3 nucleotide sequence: TGTGCCAGCAGCAATGGGCTAGCGGGAACACATATATACGGAACAGATACGCAGTATTTT. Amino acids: CASSNGLAGTHIYGTDTQYF.

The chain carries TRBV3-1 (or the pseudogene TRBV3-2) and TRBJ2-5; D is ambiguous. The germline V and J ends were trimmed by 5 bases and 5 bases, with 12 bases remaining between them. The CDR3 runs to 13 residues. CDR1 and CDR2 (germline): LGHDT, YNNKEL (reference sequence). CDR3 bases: TGTGCCAGCAGCGCCACTGATCCTGAGACCCAGTACTTC. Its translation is CASSATDPETQYF.

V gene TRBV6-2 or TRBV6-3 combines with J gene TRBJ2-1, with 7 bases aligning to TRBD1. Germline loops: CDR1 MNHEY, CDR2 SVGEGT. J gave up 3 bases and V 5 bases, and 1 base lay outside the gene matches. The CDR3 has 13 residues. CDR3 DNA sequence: TGTGCCAGCAGTAGGGACAGCTACAATGAGCAGTTCTTC. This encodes CASSRDSYNEQFF.

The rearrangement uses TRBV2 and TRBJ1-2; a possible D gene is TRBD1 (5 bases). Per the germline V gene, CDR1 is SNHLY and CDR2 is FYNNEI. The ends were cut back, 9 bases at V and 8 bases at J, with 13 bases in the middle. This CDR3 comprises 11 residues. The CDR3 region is CARGPDRGYTF. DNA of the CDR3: TGTGCCAGAGGCCCCGACAGAGGCTACACCTTC. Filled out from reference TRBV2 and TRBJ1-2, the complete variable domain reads EPEVTQTPSHQVTQMGQEVILRCVPISNHLYFYWYRQILGQKVEFLVSFYNNEISEKSEIFDDQFSVERPDGSNFTLKIRSTKLEDSAMYFCARGPDRGYTFGSGTRLTVV.

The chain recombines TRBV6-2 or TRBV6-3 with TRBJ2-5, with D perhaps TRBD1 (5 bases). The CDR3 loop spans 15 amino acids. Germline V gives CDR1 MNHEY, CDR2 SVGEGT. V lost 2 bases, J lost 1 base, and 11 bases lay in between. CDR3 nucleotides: TGTGCCAGCAGTTACGGGTTAGGGGCCCAAGAGACCCAGTACTTC. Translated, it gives CASSYGLGAQETQYF.

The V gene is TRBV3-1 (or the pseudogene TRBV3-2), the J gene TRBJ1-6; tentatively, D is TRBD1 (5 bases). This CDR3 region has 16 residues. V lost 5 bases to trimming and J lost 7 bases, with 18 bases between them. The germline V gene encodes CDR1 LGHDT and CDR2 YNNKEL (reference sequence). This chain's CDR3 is CASSFGAVISNSPLHF. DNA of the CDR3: TGTGCCAGCAGCTTTGGGGCCGTGATCAGCAATTCACCCCTCCACTTT.

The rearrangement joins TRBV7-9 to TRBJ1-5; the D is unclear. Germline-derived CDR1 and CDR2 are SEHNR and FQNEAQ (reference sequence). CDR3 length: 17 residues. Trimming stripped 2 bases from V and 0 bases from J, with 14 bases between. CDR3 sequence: CASSLKSEEDSNQPQHF. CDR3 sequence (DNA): TGTGCCAGCAGCTTAAAAAGTGAGGAAGATAGCAATCAGCCCCAGCATTTT.

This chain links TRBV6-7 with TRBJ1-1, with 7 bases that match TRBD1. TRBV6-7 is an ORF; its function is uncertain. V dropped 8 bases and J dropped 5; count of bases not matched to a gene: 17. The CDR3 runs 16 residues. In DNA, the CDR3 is TGTGCCAGCGGTGACAGGGATGGCCTCAGAGTGACTGAAGCTTTCTTT. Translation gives CASGDRDGLRVTEAFF.

CDR3: CASSSKTGTGTGELFF. CDR3 nucleotide sequence: TGTGCCAGCAGCTCAAAGACAGGGACGGGCACCGGGGAGCTGTTTTTT. The chain has TRBV5-5 and TRBJ2-2, with TRBD1 matching over 7 bases. The CDR3 runs 16 residues. Germline V gene data show CDR1 as SGHKS and CDR2 as YYEKEE (reference sequence). V shed 3 bases, J shed 4 bases, and the junction held 9 bases outside the gene matches.

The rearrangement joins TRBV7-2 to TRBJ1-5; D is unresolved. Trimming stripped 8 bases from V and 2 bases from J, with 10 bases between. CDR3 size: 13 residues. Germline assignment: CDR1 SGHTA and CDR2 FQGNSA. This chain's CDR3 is CASGLGGNQPQHF. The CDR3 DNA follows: TGTGCCAGCGGCCTCGGGGGCAATCAGCCCCAGCATTTT.

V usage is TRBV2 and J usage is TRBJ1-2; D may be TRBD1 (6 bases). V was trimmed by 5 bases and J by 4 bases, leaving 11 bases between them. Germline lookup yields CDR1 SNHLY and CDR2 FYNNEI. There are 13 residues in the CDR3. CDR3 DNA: TGTGCCAGCAGTCAGGGGTTGAGCTATGGCTACACCTTC. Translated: CASSQGLSYGYTF.

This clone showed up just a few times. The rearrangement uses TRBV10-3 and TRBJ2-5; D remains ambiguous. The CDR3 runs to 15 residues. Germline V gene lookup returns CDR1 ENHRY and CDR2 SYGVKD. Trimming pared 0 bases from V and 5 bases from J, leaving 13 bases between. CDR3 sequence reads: CAISESEDVGETQYF. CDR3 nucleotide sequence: TGTGCCATCAGTGAGTCTGAGGATGTAGGTGAGACCCAGTACTTC.

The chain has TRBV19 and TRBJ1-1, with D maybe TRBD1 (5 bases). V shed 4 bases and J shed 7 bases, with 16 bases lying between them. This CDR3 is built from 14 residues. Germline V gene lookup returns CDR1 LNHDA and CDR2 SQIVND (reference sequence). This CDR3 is CASSTRTRMNEAFF. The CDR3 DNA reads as TGTGCCAGTAGTACTCGGACACGAATGAATGAAGCTTTCTTT.

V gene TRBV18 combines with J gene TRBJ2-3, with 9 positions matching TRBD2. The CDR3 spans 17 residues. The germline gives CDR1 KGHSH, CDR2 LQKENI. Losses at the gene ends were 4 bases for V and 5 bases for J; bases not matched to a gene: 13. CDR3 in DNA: TGTGCCAGCTCACAGACTAGCGGCCCCCAAGGGAAAGATACGCAGTATTTT. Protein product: CASSQTSGPQGKDTQYF.

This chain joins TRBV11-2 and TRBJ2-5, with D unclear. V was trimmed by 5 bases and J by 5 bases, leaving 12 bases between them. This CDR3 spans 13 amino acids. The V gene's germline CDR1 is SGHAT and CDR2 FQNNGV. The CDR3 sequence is CASSPTVSETQYF. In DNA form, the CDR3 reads TGTGCCAGCAGCCCCACAGTATCGGAGACCCAGTACTTC.

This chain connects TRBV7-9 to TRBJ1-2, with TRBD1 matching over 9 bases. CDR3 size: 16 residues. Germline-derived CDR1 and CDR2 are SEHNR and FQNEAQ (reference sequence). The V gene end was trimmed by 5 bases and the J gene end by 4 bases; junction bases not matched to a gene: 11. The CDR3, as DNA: TGTGCCAGCAGCCTGAACACAGGGGGCATTGTCTATGGCTACACCTTC. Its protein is CASSLNTGGIVYGYTF.

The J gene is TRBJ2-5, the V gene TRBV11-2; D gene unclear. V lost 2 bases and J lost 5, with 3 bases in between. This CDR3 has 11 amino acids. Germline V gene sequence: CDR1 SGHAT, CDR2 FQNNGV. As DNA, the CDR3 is TGTGCCAGCAGCTTACAGGAGACCCAGTACTTC. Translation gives CASSLQETQYF. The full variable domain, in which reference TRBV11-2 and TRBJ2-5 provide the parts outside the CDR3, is EAGVAQSPRYKIIEKRQSVAFWCNPISGHATLYWYQQILGQGPKLLIQFQNNGVVDDSQLPKDRFSAERLKGVDSTLKIQPAKLEDSAVYLCASSLQETQYFGPGTRLLVL.

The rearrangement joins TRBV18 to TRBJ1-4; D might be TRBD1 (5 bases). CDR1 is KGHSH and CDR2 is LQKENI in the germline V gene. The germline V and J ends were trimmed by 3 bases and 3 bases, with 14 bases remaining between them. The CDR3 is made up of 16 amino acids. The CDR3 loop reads CASSPQKTGANEKLFF. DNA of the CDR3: TGTGCCAGCTCACCCCAAAAAACAGGCGCTAATGAAAAACTGTTTTTT. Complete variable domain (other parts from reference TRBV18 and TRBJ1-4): NAGVMQNPRHLVRRRGQEARLRCSPMKGHSHVYWYRQLPEEGLKFMVYLQKENIIDESGMPKERFSAEFPKEGPSILRIQQVVRGDSAAYFCASSPQKTGANEKLFFGSGTQLSVL.

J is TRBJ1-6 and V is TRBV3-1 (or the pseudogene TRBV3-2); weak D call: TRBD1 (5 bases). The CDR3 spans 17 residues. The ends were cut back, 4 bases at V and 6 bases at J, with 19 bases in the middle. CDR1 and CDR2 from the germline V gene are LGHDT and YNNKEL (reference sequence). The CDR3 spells CASSLGHAGMGNSPLHF. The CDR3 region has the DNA TGTGCCAGCAGCCTCGGACATGCCGGCATGGGTAATTCACCCCTCCACTTT.

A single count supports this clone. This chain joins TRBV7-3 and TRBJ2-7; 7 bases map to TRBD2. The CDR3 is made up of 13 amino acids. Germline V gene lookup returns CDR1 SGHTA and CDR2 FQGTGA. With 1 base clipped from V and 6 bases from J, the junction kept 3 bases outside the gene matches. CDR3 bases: TGTGCCAGCAGCTTAAGTAGCGGGCGCGAGCAGTACTTC. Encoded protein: CASSLSSGREQYF.